The 32 T cell receptor beta chains below come from one sample, sequenced in a study of T cell responses to AZD1222 COVID-19 vaccine. TCRdb's copy holds only in-frame clones and misses some; the assay was immunoSEQ multiplex PCR. The data contain roughly 120,000 clones, more than 85% of them seen just once; the ten biggest clones take up over 2.5%. The material sequenced was peripheral blood, taken on day 0 of AZD1222 vaccination. These receptors came from an adult in good health.

The gene calls are TRBV24-1 and TRBJ1-2; no firm D call. The CDR3 length is 18 residues. Looked up from germline, CDR1 is KGHDR and CDR2 is SFDVKD. Trimming pared 5 bases from V and 6 bases from J, leaving 27 bases between. DNA for the CDR3: TGTGCCACCAGTGCCGCGGGGTACGGACCTTCCGGGGTTGATGGCTACACCTTC. Translating it yields CATSAAGYGPSGVDGYTF.

V is TRBV3-1 (or the pseudogene TRBV3-2) and J is TRBJ2-1; D might be TRBD2 (5 bases). With 0 bases removed from V and 6 bases from J, the gap between germline ends came to 15 bases. CDR3 length equals 16 residues. The germline V gene encodes CDR1 LGHDT and CDR2 YNNKEL (reference sequence). The CDR3 sequence is CASSQEFEGLFNEQFF. CDR3 nucleotide sequence: TGTGCCAGCAGCCAAGAATTTGAAGGACTTTTCAATGAGCAGTTCTTC.

The chain is built from TRBV6-5 and TRBJ2-2; TRBD2 might be the D (5 bases). The CDR3 covers 15 residues. CDR1 and CDR2 from the germline V gene are MNHEY and SVGAGI. V lost 8 bases and J 5 bases, leaving 18 bases between the germline ends. The CDR3 DNA reads TGTGCCAGCCTTGCGGGTAGATTGTCAACCGGGGAGCTGTTTTTT. Its translation is CASLAGRLSTGELFF.

V usage is TRBV5-1 and J usage is TRBJ2-3; 7 nucleotides agree with TRBD2. Germline CDR1 SGHRS, CDR2 YFSETQ. Trimming cost V 2 bases and J 0 bases; bases outside gene matches: 3. This CDR3 is 15 amino acids long. CDR3 sequence: CASSFTSESTDTQYF. CDR3 coding DNA: TGCGCCAGCAGCTTTACTAGCGAAAGCACAGATACGCAGTATTTT. Complete variable domain (other parts from reference TRBV5-1 and TRBJ2-3): KAGVTQTPRYLIKTRGQQVTLSCSPISGHRSVSWYQQTPGQGLQFLFEYFSETQRNKGNFPGRFSGRQFSNSRSEMNVSTLELGDSALYLCASSFTSESTDTQYFGPGTRLTVL.

This chain connects TRBV12-5 to TRBJ2-5; perhaps TRBD2 as D (6 bases). The V end was cut by 4 bases, the J end by 5 bases, with 8 bases between. The CDR3 is 12 residues long. Per the germline V gene, CDR1 is LGHNT and CDR2 is FRNRAP. CDR3 DNA: TGTGCTAGTGGTTCGGAGGGGGAGACCCAGTACTTC. It encodes CASGSEGETQYF.

This chain joins TRBV11-2 and TRBJ1-1; 7 bases match TRBD1. This CDR3 region has 15 residues. Trimming took 6 bases from V and 6 from J; bases not matched to a gene: 13. The germline gives CDR1 SGHAT, CDR2 FQNNGV. CDR3 nucleotide sequence: TGTGCCAGCAGGTCCCGGGACAGCCGGTCAGCTGAAGCTTTCTTT. It is translated as CASRSRDSRSAEAFF.

The chain uses TRBV5-1 and TRBJ2-3, with TRBD1 matching 8 bases. Looked up from germline, CDR1 is SGHRS and CDR2 is YFSETQ. The CDR3 sequence is 15 residues long. V trimming: 3 bases; J trimming: 4 bases; junction bases outside the gene matches: 7. In DNA form, the CDR3 reads TGCGCCAGCAGCTCCGGACAGGGTAACGCAGATACGCAGTATTTT. This gives the protein CASSSGQGNADTQYF.

The V gene is TRBV6-5, the J gene TRBJ2-4; unclear D gene. The CDR3 contains 14 residues. V lost 6 bases to trimming and J lost 0 bases, with 9 bases between them. The germline CDR1 and CDR2 sequences are MNHEY and SVGAGI. This CDR3 reads CASSSTLAKNIQYF. The CDR3 DNA reads TGTGCCAGCAGCAGTACCTTAGCCAAAAACATTCAGTACTTC.

This clone has only one observation. The chain has TRBV28 and TRBJ1-1; D remains unclear. The V gene lost 10 bases and the J gene lost 5 bases, with 14 bases spanning the gap. The CDR3 is 12 residues long. Germline loops: CDR1 MDHEN, CDR2 SYDVKM. The CDR3 is CATISIGTEAFF. The DNA for the CDR3 is TGTGCCACCATATCGATAGGAACTGAAGCTTTCTTT. The variable domain in full, completed from reference TRBV28 and TRBJ1-1, reads DVKVTQSSRYLVKRTGEKVFLECVQDMDHENMFWYRQDPGLGLRLIYFSYDVKMKEKGDIPEGYSVSREKKERFSLILESASTNQTSMYLCATISIGTEAFFGQGTRLTVV.

Worth noting for this clone: At the DNA level, this CDR3 is encoded by other sequences in the same sample as well. CDR3 loop: CASSFGNEQFF. The CDR3 DNA reads TGTGCCAGCAGTTTCGGTAATGAGCAGTTCTTC. This chain joins TRBV27 and TRBJ2-1; D remains ambiguous. This CDR3 spans 11 amino acids. CDR1 and CDR2 (germline): MNHEY, SMNVEV (reference sequence). V dropped 3 bases and J dropped 7 bases, with 4 bases sitting between them.

This clone appeared once. CDR3 residues: CASSPLTSGTTVHEQYF. The CDR3 bases are TGTGCCAGCTCACCACTAACTAGCGGGACTACCGTACACGAGCAGTACTTC. This chain uses TRBV18 with TRBJ2-7; 10 nucleotides match TRBD2. The CDR3 runs 17 residues. Germline assignment: CDR1 KGHSH and CDR2 LQKENI. With 1 base clipped from V and 5 bases from J, the junction kept 11 bases outside the gene matches.

This clone was seen only once. J is TRBJ2-7 and V is TRBV3-1 (or the pseudogene TRBV3-2); TRBD1 matches at 10 bases. V shed 8 bases and J 2 bases; nucleotides not matched to a gene: 6. The CDR3 consists of 14 residues. CDR1 is LGHDT and CDR2 is YNNKEL in the germline V gene (reference sequence). The CDR3 DNA reads TGTGCCAGCTCGCCGGGACAGGGGCCCTACGAGCAGTACTTC. This codes for CASSPGQGPYEQYF.

The rearrangement links TRBV19 to TRBJ1-6; D call uncertain. This CDR3 comprises 12 residues. Germline V lookup: CDR1 LNHDA, CDR2 SQIVND (reference sequence). Trimming took 3 bases from V and 9 from J, leaving 6 bases between them. The chain's CDR3 is CASSMIGSPLHF. In nucleotides, the CDR3 is TGTGCCAGTAGTATGATCGGTTCACCCCTCCACTTT.

This clone has only one observation. The chain recombines TRBV12-3 or TRBV12-4 with TRBJ1-1; no clear D gene. Trimming stripped 4 bases from V and 1 base from J, with 4 bases between. The CDR3 sequence is 12 residues long. CDR3 amino acids: CASSWGNTEAFF. CDR3 DNA sequence: TGTGCCAGCAGTTGGGGGAACACTGAAGCTTTCTTT.

This chain connects TRBV3-1 (or the pseudogene TRBV3-2) to TRBJ1-5; D is uncertain. This CDR3 spans 13 amino acids. Germline CDR1 and CDR2: LGHDT and YNNKEL (reference sequence). Trimming pared 0 bases from V and 7 bases from J, leaving 7 bases between. This chain's CDR3 is CASSQDAGQPQHF. CDR3 sequence (DNA): TGTGCCAGCAGCCAAGATGCCGGGCAGCCCCAGCATTTT.

Here the CDR3 DNA reads TGCGCCAGCAGCTTGGCTAGCGGCCACAATGAGCAGTTCTTC. Translating it yields CASSLASGHNEQFF. The rearrangement joins TRBV5-1 to TRBJ2-1, with TRBD2 identical over 7 bases. V lost 0 bases to trimming and J lost 5 bases; unmatched junction nucleotides: 2. There are 14 residues in the CDR3. From germline, CDR1 is SGHRS and CDR2 YFSETQ.

V gene TRBV5-4 combines with J gene TRBJ1-2, with D uncertain. Per the germline V gene, CDR1 is SGHNT and CDR2 is YYREEE (reference sequence). V lost 1 base and J 3 bases, leaving 16 bases between the germline ends. CDR3 length: 16 amino acids. CDR3 nucleotides: TGTGCCAGCAGCTTGTTGTCGAGGGCCGGATACTATGGCTACACCTTC. This gives the protein CASSLLSRAGYYGYTF.

The chain joins TRBV4-1 to TRBJ2-7; D not certain. The CDR3 runs 15 residues. V lost 4 bases, J lost 1 base, and 14 bases lay in between. Per germline, CDR1 MGHRA and CDR2 YSYEKL. CDR3 loop: CASSLRLPASYEQYF. Written as DNA, the CDR3 is TGCGCCAGCAGCCTACGGCTTCCAGCATCCTACGAGCAGTACTTC.

The rearrangement links TRBV7-9 to TRBJ2-1; TRBD1 might be the D (6 bases). Per the germline V gene, CDR1 is SEHNR and CDR2 is FQNEAQ (reference sequence). Trimming shortened V by 0 bases and J by 13 bases, and 13 bases separated the two germline ends. This CDR3 spans 13 amino acids. DNA of the CDR3: TGTGCCAGCAGCTTAGCCGGACAGAAAGATCAGTTCTTC. The encoded protein is CASSLAGQKDQFF. Full variable domain (rest looked up from reference TRBV7-9 and TRBJ2-1): DTGVSQNPRHKITKRGQNVTFRCDPISEHNRLYWYRQTLGQGPEFLTYFQNEAQLEKSRLLSDRFSAERPKGSFSTLEIQRTEQGDSAMYLCASSLAGQKDQFFGPGTRLTVL.

V gene TRBV2 combines with J gene TRBJ2-6; D remains ambiguous. Germline V gives CDR1 SNHLY, CDR2 FYNNEI. The CDR3 totals 15 residues. The V end lost 5 bases, the J end lost 0 bases, and 8 bases lay between the germline ends. CDR3 loop: CASSPDGSGANVLTF. CDR3 DNA sequence: TGTGCCAGCAGTCCTGACGGCTCTGGGGCCAACGTCCTGACTTTC.

The J gene is TRBJ2-4, the V gene TRBV5-1; 10 positions match TRBD2. The germline V gene has CDR1 SGHRS and CDR2 YFSETQ. J lost 9 bases, V lost 0 bases, and 9 bases had no gene match. CDR3 size: 16 residues. The DNA of the CDR3 is TGCGCCAGCAGCTTGGGTGCTAGCGGGAGTTTACCCATTCAGTACTTC. Amino acids: CASSLGASGSLPIQYF.

J is TRBJ2-5 and V is TRBV12-3 or TRBV12-4; D call uncertain. Trimming shortened V by 5 bases and J by 3 bases, and 4 bases separated the two germline ends. This CDR3 spans 11 amino acids. For the CDR3, the DNA is TGTGCCAGCAGTCTCAAAGAGACCCAGTACTTC. This encodes CASSLKETQYF.

V and J are TRBV27 and TRBJ2-2; D is possibly TRBD2 (5 bases). Germline CDR1 reads MNHEY; CDR2 reads SMNVEV (reference sequence). V lost 8 bases, J lost 7 bases, and 14 bases lay in between. The CDR3 sequence is 13 residues long. The CDR3 loop reads CASCYGVGGELFF. The CDR3 DNA reads TGTGCCAGCTGCTACGGGGTTGGCGGGGAGCTGTTTTTT.

V usage is TRBV19 and J usage is TRBJ1-2; no clear D gene. The CDR3 contains 14 residues. Trimming shortened V by 6 bases and J by 4 bases, and 15 bases separated the two germline ends. Per germline, CDR1 LNHDA and CDR2 SQIVND (reference sequence). In DNA, the CDR3 is TGTGCCAGTAGGCCCGCGGGGTGGACCTATGGCTACACCTTC. This gives the protein CASRPAGWTYGYTF.

The genes are TRBV2 and TRBJ2-2; tentative D call: TRBD2 (6 bases). CDR3 length: 13 residues. V dropped 2 bases and J dropped 7 bases, with 8 bases sitting between them. Germline-derived CDR1 and CDR2 are SNHLY and FYNNEI. CDR3: CASSEQEGGELFF. CDR3 DNA: TGTGCCAGCAGTGAACAGGAGGGCGGGGAGCTGTTTTTT.

The CDR3 DNA follows: TGTGCCAGCAGCTTAGGAACCGGGGGGGGCTACGAGCAGTACTTC. The encoded protein is CASSLGTGGGYEQYF. V gene TRBV11-2 combines with J gene TRBJ2-7; TRBD2 matches 8 bases. The CDR3 is 15 amino acids. The germline V gene has CDR1 SGHAT and CDR2 FQNNGV. V was pared by 1 base and J by 3 bases, with 5 bases of the junction left unmatched. The full variable domain, rest sourced from reference TRBV11-2 and TRBJ2-7, is EAGVAQSPRYKIIEKRQSVAFWCNPISGHATLYWYQQILGQGPKLLIQFQNNGVVDDSQLPKDRFSAERLKGVDSTLKIQPAKLEDSAVYLCASSLGTGGGYEQYFGPGTRLTVT.

The chain recombines TRBV2 with TRBJ2-1; TRBD1 is a possible D gene (5 bases). The germline V gene has CDR1 SNHLY and CDR2 FYNNEI. The CDR3 spans 14 residues. Between the trimmed V and J ends, which lost 6 bases and 0 bases, there was a span of 9 bases. CDR3 in amino acids: CASSLTVSYNEQFF. CDR3 in DNA: TGTGCCAGCAGCTTGACAGTCTCCTACAATGAGCAGTTCTTC.

This rearrangement joins TRBV5-8 to TRBJ2-5; D unclear. This CDR3 is built from 16 residues. CDR1 and CDR2 from the germline V gene are SGHTS and YDEGEE. Trimming pared 0 bases from V and 5 bases from J, leaving 17 bases between. In DNA form, the CDR3 reads TGTGCCAGCAGCTTGGACGTAAACGTCCGGTGGGAGACCCAGTACTTC. Its protein product is CASSLDVNVRWETQYF.

J is TRBJ2-1 and V is TRBV28; perhaps TRBD2 as D (6 bases). Germline loops: CDR1 MDHEN, CDR2 SYDVKM. V lost 10 bases, J lost 0 bases, and 10 bases lay in between. The CDR3 is made up of 13 amino acids. The CDR3 protein is CATRDSSYNEQFF. DNA for the CDR3: TGTGCCACCCGGGACTCCTCCTACAATGAGCAGTTCTTC.

Only one count was recorded for this clone. J is TRBJ1-6 and V is TRBV9; D is undetermined. V was cut by 0 bases and J by 7 bases, with 5 bases left in between. Germline CDR1 reads SGDLS; CDR2 reads YYNGEE. The CDR3 extends over 13 amino acids. The chain's CDR3 is CASSVARNSPLHF. The DNA for the CDR3 is TGTGCCAGCAGCGTAGCTAGGAATTCACCCCTCCACTTT. The whole variable domain, remainder taken from reference TRBV9 and TRBJ1-6, is DSGVTQTPKHLITATGQRVTLRCSPRSGDLSVYWYQQSLDQGLQFLIQYYNGEERAKGNILERFSAQQFPDLHSELNLSSLELGDSALYFCASSVARNSPLHFGNGTRLTVT.

This clone was seen a single time. V and J are TRBV29-1 and TRBJ1-5; D might be TRBD1 (5 bases). CDR3 length: 12 amino acids. V shed 6 bases and J shed 0 bases, with 6 bases lying between them. The V gene's germline CDR1 is SQVTM and CDR2 ANQGSEA. The CDR3 bases are TGCAGCGTGGGGGATAGCAATCAGCCCCAGCATTTT. Amino acids: CSVGDSNQPQHF.

The chain employs TRBV11-2 and TRBJ1-1, with D maybe TRBD1 (5 bases). The V gene's germline CDR1 is SGHAT and CDR2 FQNNGV. This CDR3 has 13 residues. The V and J ends lost 5 bases and 7 bases respectively, with 14 bases between them. CDR3 amino acids: CASSTSRAVEAFF. DNA for the CDR3: TGTGCCAGCAGCACAAGCAGGGCTGTTGAAGCTTTCTTT.